This note documents a single T cell receptor beta chain sequence. Sequencing was performed with immunoSEQ multiplex PCR; in TCRdb, only in-frame clones are kept and a portion is missing. Counted here are hundreds of thousands of clones, 85% to 95% occurring once; the ten biggest clones make up about 0.11%. Germline CDR1 SGDLS, CDR2 YYNGEE. V lost 3 bases and J lost 2; bases outside the gene matches: 11. This CDR3 region has 19 residues. The data were obtained in a study of shared clonotypes between healthy human individuals. Study overall: A donor's plate count was three for CD4 naive and three for CD4 memory; CD8 naive had two and CD8 memory one.

Naive-designated CD8 cells lacked CD45RO, were positively enriched for CCR7, and omitted terminally differentiated effector memory CD45RA+ cells. The rearrangement links TRBV9 to TRBJ2-1; the match to TRBD2 covers 13 bases. The clonotype originates from a woman in her thirties in good health. Sequencing used naive CD8+ T cells sorted from blood. CDR3: CASSGTGTSGIFAYNEQFF. The CDR3 DNA reads TGTGCCAGCAGCGGAACCGGGACTAGCGGGATCTTTGCCTACAATGAGCAGTTCTTC.